These 24 T cell receptor beta chains came from one sample sequenced in a study of cytomegalovirus exposure and HLA in healthy donors. The PCR made use of 60 Vbeta and 13 Jbeta primers. Clones were sequenced by immunoSEQ multiplex PCR, and TCRdb holds only the in-frame ones, with some missing. This sample has roughly 200,000 clones; 76% occur once, and the top ten carry over 0.55%. Material: PBMCs. The receptors were sampled from a man younger than 35 in good health and CMV-seronegative.

This clone occurred once. The rearrangement joins TRBV6-1 to TRBJ2-7, with 7 nucleotides matching TRBD1. The CDR3 spans 15 residues. CDR1 MNHNS and CDR2 SASEGT come from the germline V gene. V dropped 4 bases and J dropped 0; count of bases not matched to a gene: 6. CDR3 DNA sequence: TGTGCCAGCAGTGTCAACAGGGGCAGCTCCTACGAGCAGTACTTC. This translates into CASSVNRGSSYEQYF.

The chain recombines TRBV19 with TRBJ2-7; TRBD2 matches at 7 bases. V shed 4 bases and J 1 base; nucleotides not matched to a gene: 4. This CDR3 has 14 residues. CDR1 LNHDA and CDR2 SQIVND come from the germline V gene (reference sequence). CDR3: CASSRASGSYEQYF. The CDR3 DNA is TGTGCCAGTAGTAGGGCTAGCGGATCCTACGAGCAGTACTTC.

The chain combines TRBV6-5 with TRBJ2-7; 13 bases are a match to TRBD2. Germline CDR1 MNHEY, CDR2 SVGAGI. This CDR3 comprises 15 residues. The junction had 0 bases not matched to a gene; V was cut back by 0 bases and J by 4 bases. The CDR3 protein is CASSYSTSGRYEQYF. CDR3 DNA sequence: TGTGCCAGCAGTTACTCGACTAGCGGGAGGTACGAGCAGTACTTC.

The rearrangement uses TRBV7-9 and TRBJ2-7; the match to TRBD1 covers 7 bases. Germline CDR1 and CDR2: SEHNR and FQNEAQ (reference sequence). The junction had 19 bases not matched to a gene; V was cut back by 4 bases and J by 7 bases. The CDR3 contains 17 residues. CDR3 nucleotides: TGTGCCAGCAGCTCTTCACGTCCCGGGACAGAGCCTACGGAGCAGTACTTC. It encodes CASSSSRPGTEPTEQYF.

The rearrangement joins TRBV7-9 to TRBJ2-7; 8 nucleotides match TRBD1. Losses at the gene ends were 4 bases for V and 1 base for J; bases not matched to a gene: 3. Germline-derived CDR1 and CDR2 are SEHNR and FQNEAQ (reference sequence). The CDR3 length is 14 residues. Written as DNA, the CDR3 is TGTGCCAGCAGCTATGACAGGGGTTCCTACGAGCAGTACTTC. Translating gives CASSYDRGSYEQYF.

Only one count was recorded for this clone. The rearrangement links TRBV19 to TRBJ2-2; 7 bases line up with TRBD1. The CDR3 consists of 15 residues. V trimming: 7 bases; J trimming: 4 bases; junction bases outside the gene matches: 9. Germline CDR1 and CDR2: LNHDA and SQIVND (reference sequence). The CDR3 is CASTRRGLGTGELFF. CDR3 nucleotide sequence: TGTGCCAGTACTCGCAGGGGGTTGGGCACCGGGGAGCTGTTTTTT.

This chain's CDR3 is CTSSQGSLAILYEQYF. The CDR3 nucleotides are TGCACCAGCAGCCAAGGTTCTCTAGCGATACTCTACGAGCAGTACTTC. The rearrangement uses TRBV1 and TRBJ2-7; TRBD2 is taken as the D call from the table, unchecked against the DNA. TRBV1 constitutes a pseudogene. This CDR3 is built from 16 residues.

V is TRBV6-5 and J is TRBJ1-5, with D maybe TRBD1 (6 bases). The germline CDR1 and CDR2 sequences are MNHEY and SVGAGI. Trimming stripped 6 bases from V and 0 bases from J, with 9 bases between. CDR3 length equals 14 residues. The CDR3 sequence: CASRGQNSNQPQHF. The DNA for the CDR3 is TGTGCCAGCAGGGGACAAAATAGCAATCAGCCCCAGCATTTT.

The chain carries TRBV4-1 and TRBJ1-5, with 10 bases lining up with TRBD1. CDR3 size: 15 residues. Losses at the gene ends were 0 bases for V and 10 bases for J; bases not matched to a gene: 6. Germline V lookup: CDR1 MGHRA, CDR2 YSYEKL. The CDR3 loop is CASSQEGQGGGPQHF. The CDR3 DNA sequence: TGCGCCAGCAGCCAAGAAGGACAGGGGGGAGGTCCCCAGCATTTT.

This clone was seen a handful of times. The chain joins TRBV10-1 to TRBJ2-3; 9 nucleotides agree with TRBD2. Germline lookup yields CDR1 WNHNN and CDR2 SYGVQD (reference sequence). J was trimmed by 2 bases and V by 0 bases; bases with no gene match: 9. This CDR3 has 18 residues. As DNA, the CDR3 is TGCGCCAGCAGTGAGTCGAGCTATAGCGGGAGAGCCACAGATACGCAGTATTTT. Amino acid sequence: CASSESSYSGRATDTQYF.

About this clone itself: Other DNA sequences in this sample translate to the same CDR3. This rearrangement joins TRBV29-1 to TRBJ2-1; D gene uncertain. Germline V gene sequence: CDR1 SQVTM, CDR2 ANQGSEA. Trimming took 0 bases from V and 6 from J, leaving 6 bases between them. The CDR3 extends over 12 amino acids. CDR3 nucleotide sequence: TGCAGCGTTGAAGATCGAGGCAATGAGCAGTTCTTC. Protein: CSVEDRGNEQFF.

A note on this clone: The identical CDR3 is also encoded by other nucleotide sequences in the sample. V is TRBV4-1 and J is TRBJ2-5; 8 nucleotides agree with TRBD2. CDR1 and CDR2 (germline): MGHRA, YSYEKL. Trimming cost V 0 bases and J 4 bases; bases outside gene matches: 4. There are 15 residues in the CDR3. The CDR3 is CASSQDRLAGETQYF. The CDR3 DNA follows: TGCGCCAGCAGCCAAGACCGGCTAGCGGGAGAGACCCAGTACTTC.

The chain recombines TRBV7-3 with TRBJ2-1, with a possible D match to TRBD1 (5 bases). The germline V gene has CDR1 SGHTA and CDR2 FQGTGA. Trimming stripped 2 bases from V and 0 bases from J, with 8 bases between. CDR3 length: 15 residues. CDR3 residues: CASSLGASSYNEQFF. As DNA, the CDR3 is TGTGCCAGCAGCTTAGGGGCTTCCTCCTACAATGAGCAGTTCTTC. The full variable domain, its missing parts supplied by reference TRBV7-3 and TRBJ2-1, is GAGVSQTPSNKVTEKGKYVELRCDPISGHTALYWYRQSLGQGPEFLIYFQGTGAADDSGLPNDRFFAVRPEGSVSTLKIQRTERGDSAVYLCASSLGASSYNEQFFGPGTRLTVL.

The table lists this clone with a count of one. The rearrangement uses TRBV15 and TRBJ1-3; no definite D call. Trimming removed 2 bases at V and 0 bases at J, with 8 bases between. This CDR3 has 15 residues. The germline V gene has CDR1 LNHNV and CDR2 YYDKDF (reference sequence). CDR3 sequence reads: CATSRNVISGNTIYF. The CDR3 DNA follows: TGTGCCACCAGCAGAAATGTTATCTCTGGAAACACCATATATTTT.

V is TRBV5-4 and J is TRBJ2-1; D ambiguous. Per the germline V gene, CDR1 is SGHNT and CDR2 is YYREEE (reference sequence). Trimming took off 2 bases at V and 4 bases at J, with 4 bases between the two ends. The CDR3 sequence is 12 residues long. The CDR3: CASSLQYNEQFF. DNA for the CDR3: TGTGCCAGCAGCTTACAATACAATGAGCAGTTCTTC.

This clone turned up a few times. The chain employs TRBV6-1 and TRBJ2-7; a possible D gene is TRBD1 (6 bases). Deletions cut 7 bases from V and 2 bases from J, with 18 bases between. CDR3 length: 15 amino acids. Germline V CDR1 and CDR2: MNHNS, SASEGT. CDR3 DNA sequence: TGTGCCAGCACCTCCTACAGGGACCGTACCTACGAGCAGTACTTC. It is translated as CASTSYRDRTYEQYF.

The chain recombines TRBV7-8 with TRBJ2-7; no clear D gene. V lost 5 bases, J lost 1 base, and 6 bases lay in between. CDR1 SGHVS and CDR2 FQNEAQ come from the germline V gene. The CDR3 sequence is 12 residues long. CDR3 nucleotide sequence: TGTGCCAGCAGCCAACAATCCTACGAGCAGTACTTC. Encoded protein: CASSQQSYEQYF.

This chain joins TRBV19 and TRBJ2-3; no firm D call. Germline CDR1 and CDR2: LNHDA and SQIVND (reference sequence). Between the trimmed V and J ends, which lost 5 bases and 5 bases, there was a span of 8 bases. The CDR3 runs 12 residues. CDR3 sequence (DNA): TGTGCCAGTAGTGCCGCGGAAGATACGCAGTATTTT. Protein product: CASSAAEDTQYF.

The chain combines TRBV5-5 with TRBJ1-4; TRBD1 matches at 9 bases. The V gene end was trimmed by 5 bases and the J gene end by 5 bases; junction bases not matched to a gene: 7. Germline CDR1 is SGHKS and CDR2 is YYEKEE (reference sequence). The CDR3 length is 15 residues. CDR3 residues: CASRKGTGWNEKLFF. The CDR3, as DNA: TGTGCCAGCAGAAAAGGGACAGGGTGGAATGAAAAACTGTTTTTT.

The chain recombines TRBV5-1 with TRBJ1-1; the D is unclear. The germline CDR1 and CDR2 sequences are SGHRS and YFSETQ. V gave up 4 bases and J gave up 1 base, with 8 bases separating them. The CDR3 extends over 13 amino acids. The CDR3 region is CASSPFGNTEAFF. DNA for the CDR3: TGCGCCAGCAGCCCGTTCGGGAACACTGAAGCTTTCTTT.

Points on this clone: At one boundary the junction diverges from the germline segment, which might be a read error. The gene calls are TRBV7-7 and TRBJ2-5; 12 bases are a match to TRBD2. CDR1 is SSHAT, CDR2 FNYEAQ, per germline (reference sequence). There are 16 residues in the CDR3. CDR3 region: CASSLELAGGQETQYF. The DNA of the CDR3 is TGTGCTAGCAGCTTAGAGCTAGCGGGAGGGCAAGAGACCCAGTACTTC.

For the CDR3, the DNA is TGTGCCAGCAGCGGCGGGGGGGGTTACAATGAGCAGTTCTTC. It is translated as CASSGGGGYNEQFF. This chain uses TRBV7-3 with TRBJ2-1; 9 bases fit TRBD2. V shed 5 bases and J 4 bases; nucleotides not matched to a gene: 3. This CDR3 is 14 amino acids long. The germline gives CDR1 SGHTA, CDR2 FQGTGA.

V usage is TRBV18 and J usage is TRBJ1-1; D unresolved. The CDR3 runs 13 residues. Germline loops: CDR1 KGHSH, CDR2 LQKENI. V was trimmed by 2 bases and J by 11 bases, leaving 15 bases between them. The CDR3 sequence is CASSPIHGREAFF. The CDR3 DNA sequence: TGTGCCAGCTCACCAATTCACGGCCGGGAGGCTTTCTTT.

This sequence joins TRBV7-9 and TRBJ1-1; 8 bases map to TRBD1. This CDR3 region has 15 residues. CDR1 is SEHNR and CDR2 is FQNEAQ in the germline V gene (reference sequence). V was clipped by 4 bases and J by 1 base; unmatched bases: 5. CDR3 residues: CASSSGQGGNTEAFF. For the CDR3, the DNA is TGTGCCAGCAGCTCAGGACAGGGTGGGAACACTGAAGCTTTCTTT.